The 9 T cell receptor beta chains listed next were all sequenced from one sample in a study of blood T cell repertoires in COVID-19. Repertoires were generated with immunoSEQ multiplex PCR, while TCRdb's copy carries only in-frame clones and drops some. Of 210,000 or so clones in the sample, approximately 85% were seen once. Sequencing was done on a sample of peripheral blood. The receptors were sampled from a man between 50 and 59 years old with COVID-19, enrolled during active disease.

The chain has TRBV9 and TRBJ2-2; D ambiguous. The CDR3 covers 16 residues. Looked up from germline, CDR1 is SGDLS and CDR2 is YYNGEE. V lost 0 bases, J lost 3 bases, and 12 bases lay in between. CDR3 DNA sequence: TGTGCCAGCAGCGTAGCTCTTGAGCAAGACACCGGGGAGCTGTTTTTT. Its translation: CASSVALEQDTGELFF.

Note on this clone: Other DNA sequences in the sample encode the same CDR3. The gene calls are TRBV18 and TRBJ1-5; D unresolved. Germline-derived CDR1 and CDR2 are KGHSH and LQKENI. There are 14 residues in the CDR3. Trimming pared 2 bases from V and 2 bases from J, leaving 7 bases between. The CDR3 is CASSPGQGNQPQHF. CDR3 coding DNA: TGTGCCAGCTCACCAGGTCAGGGCAATCAGCCCCAGCATTTT.

The chain joins TRBV7-3 to TRBJ2-5; unclear D gene. The CDR3 has 13 amino acids. Germline loops: CDR1 SGHTA, CDR2 FQGTGA. The V end was cut by 0 bases, the J end by 1 base, with 3 bases between. CDR3 sequence (DNA): TGTGCCAGCAGCTTAACCCGCCAAGAGACCCAGTACTTC. It encodes CASSLTRQETQYF. Combining the CDR3 with reference TRBV7-3 and TRBJ2-5 gives the whole variable domain GAGVSQTPSNKVTEKGKYVELRCDPISGHTALYWYRQSLGQGPEFLIYFQGTGAADDSGLPNDRFFAVRPEGSVSTLKIQRTERGDSAVYLCASSLTRQETQYFGPGTRLLVL.

The genes are TRBV28 and TRBJ1-5; TRBD1 agrees at 7 bases. The CDR3 sequence is 14 residues long. Germline CDR1 is MDHEN and CDR2 is SYDVKM. With V trimmed by 2 bases and J by 4 bases, 2 bases remained unmatched. The CDR3 DNA sequence: TGTGCCAGCAGTTTAACCAGGGGGAATCAGCCCCAGCATTTT. It translates to CASSLTRGNQPQHF.

As regards this clone: Other DNA sequences in the sample encode the same CDR3. The V gene is TRBV9, the J gene TRBJ1-2; 7 nucleotides align to TRBD1. The V segment lost 0 bases and the J segment 4 bases; nucleotides outside the gene matches: 0. The CDR3 covers 13 residues. Germline-derived CDR1 and CDR2 are SGDLS and YYNGEE. The CDR3 nucleotides are TGTGCCAGCAGCGTAGGGACAGGCTATGGCTACACCTTC. It is translated as CASSVGTGYGYTF.

The V call is TRBV9, the J call TRBJ2-5; 14 bases agree with TRBD2. This CDR3 is 17 amino acids long. The germline CDR1 and CDR2 sequences are SGDLS and YYNGEE. Trimming took 3 bases from V and 5 from J; bases not matched to a gene: 9. CDR3 residues: CASSAGTSGGGRETQYF. Written as DNA, the CDR3 is TGTGCCAGCAGCGCCGGGACTAGCGGGGGTGGTCGGGAGACCCAGTACTTC. Using reference TRBV9 and TRBJ2-5 for the parts outside the CDR3, the full variable domain is DSGVTQTPKHLITATGQRVTLRCSPRSGDLSVYWYQQSLDQGLQFLIQYYNGEERAKGNILERFSAQQFPDLHSELNLSSLELGDSALYFCASSAGTSGGGRETQYFGPGTRLLVL.

The V and J genes are TRBV27 and TRBJ1-2; 7 bases align to TRBD1. The CDR3 has 15 residues. The V and J ends lost 6 bases and 4 bases, in that order; junction bases with no gene match: 11. Germline assignment: CDR1 MNHEY and CDR2 SMNVEV (reference sequence). The CDR3 spells CASRYLGQKFYGYTF. The DNA of the CDR3 is TGTGCCAGCAGATACCTGGGACAGAAGTTCTATGGCTACACCTTC.

The CDR3 DNA reads as TGTGCCAGCAGAACCACAGGGGCTAATTCACCCCTCCACTTT. Translating it yields CASRTTGANSPLHF. V usage is TRBV14 and J usage is TRBJ1-6; 7 bases are a match to TRBD1. CDR3 size: 14 residues. Trimming cost V 6 bases and J 6 bases; bases outside gene matches: 5. The germline V gene has CDR1 SGHDN and CDR2 FVKESK.

V gene TRBV29-1 combines with J gene TRBJ2-5, with 11 bases aligning to TRBD2. CDR3 length: 15 residues. Trimming cost V 4 bases and J 5 bases; bases outside gene matches: 9. Germline CDR1 SQVTM, CDR2 ANQGSEA. The CDR3 is CSVVRLAGLVETQYF. Written as DNA, the CDR3 is TGCAGCGTTGTGAGACTAGCGGGGTTGGTGGAGACCCAGTACTTC.